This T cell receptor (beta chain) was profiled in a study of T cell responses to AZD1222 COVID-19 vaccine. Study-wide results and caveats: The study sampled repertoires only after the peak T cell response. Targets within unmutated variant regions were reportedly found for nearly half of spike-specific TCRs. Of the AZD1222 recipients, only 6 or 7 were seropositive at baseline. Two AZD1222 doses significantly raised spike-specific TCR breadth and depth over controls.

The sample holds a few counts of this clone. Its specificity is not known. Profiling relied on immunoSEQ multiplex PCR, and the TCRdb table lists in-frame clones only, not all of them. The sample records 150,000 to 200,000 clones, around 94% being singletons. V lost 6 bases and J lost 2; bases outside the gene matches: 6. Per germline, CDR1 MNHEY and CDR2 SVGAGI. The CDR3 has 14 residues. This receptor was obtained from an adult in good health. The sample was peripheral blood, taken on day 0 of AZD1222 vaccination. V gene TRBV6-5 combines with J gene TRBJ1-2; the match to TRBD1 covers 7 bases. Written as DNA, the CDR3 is TGTGCCAGCAGAACTGGACAGGCCAACTATGGCTACACCTTC. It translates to CASRTGQANYGYTF.